One and the same sample provided the 17 T cell receptor beta chains below, sequenced in a study of cytomegalovirus exposure and HLA in healthy donors. Libraries were prepared by immunoSEQ multiplex PCR; TCRdb keeps only in-frame clonotypes and omits some of them. The sample holds fewer than 130,000 clones, around 87% seen once. The source material was PBMCs. The receptor set was obtained from a woman aged 25 to 39 in good health and CMV-seropositive.

The chain uses TRBV5-1 and TRBJ2-1; D is undetermined. The V end lost 3 bases, the J end lost 7 bases, and 8 bases lay between the germline ends. Germline V CDR1 and CDR2: SGHRS, YFSETQ. This CDR3 has 12 amino acids. In nucleotides, the CDR3 is TGCGCCAGCAGCTACGAGCTGAATGAGCAGTTCTTC. It specifies CASSYELNEQFF.

The chain joins TRBV7-9 to TRBJ1-2; D is unresolved. V was trimmed by 8 bases and J by 8 bases, leaving 18 bases between them. There are 13 residues in the CDR3. Germline lookup yields CDR1 SEHNR and CDR2 FQNEAQ (reference sequence). CDR3 coding DNA: TGTGCCAGCGCCGCGAGTGTTATGAGAGGCTACACCTTC. As protein: CASAASVMRGYTF.

V and J are TRBV7-3 and TRBJ2-1; no clear D. V was clipped by 5 bases and J by 0 bases, with 11 bases between them. The CDR3 is 15 amino acids. In germline, CDR1 is SGHTA, CDR2 FQGTGA. The CDR3 sequence is CASSRTPSSYNEQFF. The CDR3 DNA reads TGTGCCAGCAGCCGAACACCCAGCTCCTACAATGAGCAGTTCTTC.

The chain carries TRBV7-9 and TRBJ2-7; 8 nucleotides agree with TRBD1. Germline V lookup: CDR1 SEHNR, CDR2 FQNEAQ (reference sequence). The CDR3 is made up of 13 amino acids. The J segment lost 4 bases and the V segment lost 5 bases, leaving 4 bases of the junction unmatched. CDR3 region: CASSPTGGYEQYF. In DNA, the CDR3 is TGTGCCAGCAGCCCAACAGGGGGGTACGAGCAGTACTTC.

The V call is TRBV2, the J call TRBJ2-7; D gene ambiguous. The germline V and J ends were trimmed by 5 bases and 2 bases, with 13 bases remaining between them. Germline V gene data show CDR1 as SNHLY and CDR2 as FYNNEI. CDR3 length: 14 residues. CDR3 sequence reads: CASSRVDTAYEQYF. CDR3 DNA: TGTGCCAGCAGTCGAGTTGACACCGCCTACGAGCAGTACTTC.

The chain has TRBV18 and TRBJ1-1; D is undetermined. Per the germline V gene, CDR1 is KGHSH and CDR2 is LQKENI. This CDR3 comprises 14 residues. Trimming left V 3 bases short and J 1 base short, with 9 bases between. Here the CDR3 reads CASSPLVGNTEAFF. Here the CDR3 DNA reads TGTGCCAGCTCACCGTTGGTCGGGAACACTGAAGCTTTCTTT.

The chain couples TRBV7-9 to TRBJ2-7, with TRBD1 matching over 10 bases. The CDR3 has 16 amino acids. CDR1 SEHNR and CDR2 FQNEAQ come from the germline V gene (reference sequence). Losses at the gene ends were 5 bases for V and 1 base for J; bases not matched to a gene: 8. CDR3 protein: CASSRGAGQGSYEQYF. CDR3 in DNA: TGTGCCAGCAGCCGAGGGGCGGGACAGGGGTCCTACGAGCAGTACTTC.

V is TRBV4-1 and J is TRBJ2-7, with D tentatively TRBD2 (6 bases). Per the germline V gene, CDR1 is MGHRA and CDR2 is YSYEKL. V lost 4 bases and J 6 bases, leaving 25 bases between the germline ends. CDR3 length: 17 amino acids. CDR3 residues: CASSRDLVGTRDGEQYF. CDR3 bases: TGCGCCAGCAGCCGCGATCTTGTTGGGACTCGGGACGGCGAGCAGTACTTC.

CDR3: CASKVGSSYNEQFF. As DNA, the CDR3 is TGTGCCAGCAAGGTGGGGAGCTCCTACAATGAGCAGTTCTTC. The rearrangement links TRBV2 to TRBJ2-1; D might be TRBD2 (5 bases). V dropped 7 bases and J dropped 0 bases, with 10 bases sitting between them. The germline V gene has CDR1 SNHLY and CDR2 FYNNEI. There are 14 residues in the CDR3.

The rearrangement joins TRBV18 to TRBJ1-5; D unclear. Germline V CDR1 and CDR2: KGHSH, LQKENI. The CDR3 extends over 15 amino acids. V lost 3 bases, J lost 7 bases, and 16 bases lay in between. CDR3 nucleotides: TGTGCCAGCTCACCCGGAGGCCCCCCCAGGCAGCCCCAGCATTTT. Amino acid sequence: CASSPGGPPRQPQHF.

The sample holds one count of this clone. The chain has TRBV5-1 and TRBJ2-5, with 11 bases identical to TRBD2. Trimming removed 1 base from V and 1 base from J; junction bases left unmatched: 3. CDR3 length: 16 amino acids. Germline assignment: CDR1 SGHRS and CDR2 YFSETQ. CDR3 region: CASSLLLAGGQETQYF. Written as DNA, the CDR3 is TGCGCCAGCAGCTTGCTGCTAGCGGGGGGCCAAGAGACCCAGTACTTC.

On this clone itself: At one end the junction does not follow the germline gene, possibly because of a read error. The genes are TRBV9 and TRBJ1-2; 8 nucleotides line up with TRBD1. Germline V lookup: CDR1 SGDLS, CDR2 YYNGEE. This CDR3 contains 12 residues. CDR3 DNA sequence: TGTGCCAGCAGCGTAGGGGGCAAGGGACAGGTTTTC. Amino acid sequence: CASSVGGKGQVF.

The V and J genes are TRBV28 and TRBJ2-1, with 10 bases lining up with TRBD1. CDR1 is MDHEN, CDR2 SYDVKM, per germline. This CDR3 has 13 residues. Unmatched junction bases numbered 8, after V lost 9 bases and J lost 9 bases. This CDR3 is CASNRQGAVEQFF. The CDR3 coding sequence is TGTGCCAGTAACAGACAGGGGGCGGTTGAGCAGTTCTTC.

This rearrangement joins TRBV7-8 to TRBJ1-2; TRBD1 matches at 7 bases. The trim removed 5 bases at V and 7 bases at J, leaving 16 bases unmatched. The CDR3 is 16 residues long. Germline CDR1 SGHVS, CDR2 FQNEAQ. Written as DNA, the CDR3 is TGTGCCAGCAGCCCTGGGACAGTATTCCAACCCTTTGGCTACACCTTC. It codes for CASSPGTVFQPFGYTF. The whole variable domain, remainder taken from reference TRBV7-8 and TRBJ1-2, is GAGVSQSPRYKVAKRGQDVALRCDPISGHVSLFWYQQALGQGPEFLTYFQNEAQLDKSGLPSDRFFAERPEGSVSTLKIQRTQQEDSAVYLCASSPGTVFQPFGYTFGSGTRLTVV.

This chain uses TRBV2 with TRBJ2-7, with 7 bases matching TRBD1. The length of the CDR3 is 14 residues. CDR1 is SNHLY and CDR2 is FYNNEI in the germline V gene. With V trimmed by 6 bases and J by 4 bases, 9 bases remained unmatched. The CDR3 sequence: CASRKGGAAYEQYF. As DNA, the CDR3 is TGTGCCAGCAGGAAAGGGGGCGCAGCGTACGAGCAGTACTTC.

V gene TRBV28 combines with J gene TRBJ1-5, with D maybe TRBD1 (6 bases). In germline, CDR1 is MDHEN, CDR2 SYDVKM. This CDR3 is built from 13 residues. Trimming removed 8 bases from V and 3 bases from J, with 11 bases in between. The CDR3 loop reads CASGTGLNQPQHF. CDR3 DNA sequence: TGTGCCAGCGGTACAGGGCTCAATCAGCCCCAGCATTTT.

The chain recombines TRBV5-1 with TRBJ2-1; 10 nucleotides agree with TRBD1. V trimming: 4 bases; J trimming: 2 bases; junction bases outside the gene matches: 3. The CDR3 runs to 15 residues. Per germline, CDR1 SGHRS and CDR2 YFSETQ. The CDR3 sequence is CASSLGQGPYNEQFF. CDR3 sequence (DNA): TGCGCCAGCAGCCTGGGACAGGGGCCCTACAATGAGCAGTTCTTC.